This TCR beta chain was obtained from a study of shared clonotypes between healthy human individuals. Study context: Donor ages ranged 18 to 49 years: a couple of women, a few men.

Assay used: immunoSEQ multiplex PCR; TCRdb lists only in-frame clones, some missing. The sample has about 2,200,000 clones; roughly 91% are singletons. Positive CCR7 selection of CD45RO-negative cells yielded the naive CD8 cells, and terminally differentiated effector memory CD45RA+ cells were excluded. Germline V CDR1 and CDR2: SGDLS, YYNGEE. Losses at the gene ends were 3 bases for V and 4 bases for J; bases not matched to a gene: 10. This CDR3 spans 16 amino acids. This clonotype was sampled from a man younger than 35 in good health. Some clones in this sample may be carry-over from other donors' samples. Sequencing input: naive CD8+ T cells from PBMCs. This chain joins TRBV9 and TRBJ2-1, with 7 bases that match TRBD2. The CDR3 sequence: CASSAGLEEIYNEQFF. The CDR3 DNA follows: TGTGCCAGCAGCGCAGGACTAGAGGAAATATACAATGAGCAGTTCTTC. Together with reference TRBV9 and TRBJ2-1, the CDR3 gives the full variable domain: DSGVTQTPKHLITATGQRVTLRCSPRSGDLSVYWYQQSLDQGLQFLIQYYNGEERAKGNILERFSAQQFPDLHSELNLSSLELGDSALYFCASSAGLEEIYNEQFFGPGTRLTVL.